This T cell receptor (beta chain) was captured by sequencing in a study of OX40 agonist ivuxolimab in advanced cancers. Study-level findings and limits: With doses of 0.1 to 3.0 mg/kg, CD4+ and CD8+ blood T cells had undergone clonal expansion by week 6. Some nonresponders also had low normalized T-cell clonal expansion. Researchers report that CD8+ T cells had, on average, more expanded clones than CD4+. Partly responding patients at 0.1-3.0 mg/kg showed some of the smallest clonal expansion.

V dropped 7 bases and J dropped 4 bases, with 13 bases sitting between them. Germline V CDR1 and CDR2: LNHNV, YYDKDF (reference sequence). The CDR3 covers 13 residues. As to this clone: Its cognate antigen is unknown.

This table comes from immunoSEQ multiplex PCR, and its TCRdb copy is limited to in-frame clones, with some not included. The sample lists 65,000 to 95,000 clones, roughly 90% seen once, with 9% to 10% in the top ten. The rearrangement links TRBV15 to TRBJ1-1, with D maybe TRBD1 (6 bases). The sequence came from an adult with an advanced solid tumor such as melanoma, head and neck, liver or kidney cancer. The sequenced sample was CD4+ or CD8+ T cells sorted from blood, obtained in a trial of the OX40 agonist ivuxolimab. CDR3 DNA sequence: TGTGCCACCAAACTACAGGGAGGCACTGAAGCTTTCTTT. Translating gives CATKLQGGTEAFF. Full variable domain (remainder filled in from reference TRBV15 and TRBJ1-1): DAMVIQNPRYQVTQFGKPVTLSCSQTLNHNVMYWYQQKSSQAPKLLFHYYDKDFNNEADTPDNFQSRRPNTSFCFLDIRSPGLGDTAMYLCATKLQGGTEAFFGQGTRLTVV.